This T cell receptor beta chain appears in the sequencing data of a study of regulatory T cells in long-lasting Graves disease (dated by TCRdb to the early 2020s). A note on the overall study: Persistent Graves' disease was defined as antithyroid drug treatment for over 5 years with persistently positive TSH receptor autoantibodies. On average, persistent Graves' disease patients in the clinical cohort had been on antithyroid drugs for approximately ten years. Peripheral blood TCR sequencing and RNA sequencing compared persistent Graves' disease patients with newly diagnosed Graves' disease patients. A total of about 35 samples underwent TCR sequencing: around 13 from persistent and some 20 from newly diagnosed Graves' disease patients. The study was registered as a clinical trial and conducted in China.

The germline V gene yields ENHRY for CDR1 and SYGVKD for CDR2. The CDR3, from cysteine to phenylalanine, totals 13 residues. This entry keeps only the CDR3 DNA: 39 bases, framed from base 1. V loses 10 bases at its end and J loses 7 bases; junction bases beyond the gene matches: 7. This clonotype was observed a handful of times. It lacks a known antigen. Nothing much larger sits one base from this clone, and base qualities are not available. The receptor library was made with multiplex PCR. Sequenced on an Illumina HiSeq 4000. CDR3 regions were amplified by Arm-PCR with iRepertoire HTBI primers to construct TCR beta libraries. PCR products were gel purified before sequencing. From the authors' description of their analysis: Gene usage analysis of CDR3 amino acid clonotypes used the 62 TRBV and some 15 TRBJ segments found across samples. COPE and FqMerger were used to merge the filtered high-quality paired reads into contigs. BLAST was used to align contigs to IMGT TRBV, TRBD and TRBJ reference genes, with CDR3 defined following IMGT. Highly expanded clones were defined as clonotypes with a frequency above 0.1%. Repertoire diversity was measured by Shannon entropy, and V-J evenness by the Gini coefficient. A clonotype found in more than one individual was treated as public. TCRdb ran its own pipeline on the public reads, namely fastp trimming at Q25 and MiXCR clone calling, and kept in-frame beta chains. When rows share a CDR3 protein, they turn into one entry using the most common DNA and genes. The V and J calls come from TCRdb's annotation, not from the publication. The sample has about 660,000 distinct CDR3 sequences on record, around 30% of them singletons. The top ten constitute roughly 40% of the sample.

Study-wide findings and limitations: As a limitation, the authors acknowledged that the small sample size may reduce accuracy. Sequencing and analysis were limited to the TCR beta chain. Because the primary lesion, thyroid tissue, could not be accessed, the study looked at peripheral blood alone. TRBV28, TRBJ1-2 and TRBJ2-5 were preferentially used in persistent disease, while TRBV20-1 and TRBJ2-1 were favored in newly diagnosed disease. Compared with newly diagnosed patients, patients with persistent Graves' disease had lower TCR Shannon entropy and fewer highly expanded clones, which suggests clonal expansion. Patients with persistent disease shared more public clonotypes (over 2,500) than newly diagnosed patients did (more than 900).

According to the study, the label for this sample's time point signals: persistent/refractory GD, antithyroid drugs over 5 years with positive TRAb. For both TCR sequencing and RNA sequencing, RNA was extracted from PBMCs in TRIzol. Graves' disease was diagnosed according to American Thyroid Association guidelines. The patients came from an endocrinology department in Xi'an, China. Each patient gave about 10 milliliters of peripheral blood, collected in an EDTA anticoagulant tube. Ficoll Paque Plus density gradient separation was used to isolate PBMCs, and no further T cell sorting was performed. An Agilent 2100 Bioanalyzer and agarose gel were used to check RNA quality, while a NanoDrop 2000 measured RNA concentration.

The chain is encoded by TRBV10-3 joined to TRBJ1-6, and TRBD1 aligns with 7 junction nucleotides. This TCR was sampled from a female donor with Graves disease. The sample here was peripheral blood mononuclear cells (PBMCs), taken when the disease was refractory, from a patient treated with antithyroid drugs. At the DNA level, the sequence is TGTGCCAGCCAGACAGGGACCAATTCACCCCTCCACTTT. Its protein is CASQTGTNSPLHF.